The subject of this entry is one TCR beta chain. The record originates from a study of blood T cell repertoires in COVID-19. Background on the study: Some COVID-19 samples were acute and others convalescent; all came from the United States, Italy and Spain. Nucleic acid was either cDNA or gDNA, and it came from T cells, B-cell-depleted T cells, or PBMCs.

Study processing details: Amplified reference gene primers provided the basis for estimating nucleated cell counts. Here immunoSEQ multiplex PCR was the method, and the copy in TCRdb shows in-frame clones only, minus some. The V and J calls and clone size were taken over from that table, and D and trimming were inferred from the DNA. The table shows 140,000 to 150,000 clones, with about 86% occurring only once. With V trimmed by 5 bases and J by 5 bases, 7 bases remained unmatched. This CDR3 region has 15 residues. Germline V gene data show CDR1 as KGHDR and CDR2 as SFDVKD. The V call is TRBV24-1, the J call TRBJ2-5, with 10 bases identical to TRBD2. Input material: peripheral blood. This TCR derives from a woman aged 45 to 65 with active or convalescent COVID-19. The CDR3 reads CATSGRSGRRETQYF. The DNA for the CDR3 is TGTGCCACCAGTGGGCGTAGCGGGAGGAGGGAGACCCAGTACTTC.